The 14 T cell receptor beta chains listed next were all sequenced from one sample in a study of cytomegalovirus exposure and HLA in healthy donors. 60 Vbeta and 13 Jbeta primers were used in PCR. Here immunoSEQ multiplex PCR was the method, and the copy in TCRdb shows in-frame clones only, minus some. This table has some 120,000 clones, 75% appearing once. Material for sequencing was PBMCs. All receptors come from a woman younger than 30 in good health and CMV-seronegative.

J is TRBJ2-3 and V is TRBV15; perhaps TRBD1 as D (6 bases). From germline, CDR1 is LNHNV and CDR2 YYDKDF (reference sequence). V lost 5 bases and J 2 bases, leaving 11 bases between the germline ends. The CDR3 sequence is 14 residues long. DNA of the CDR3: TGTGCCACCAGCGAGGGGGAACTCACAGATACGCAGTATTTT. Its translation is CATSEGELTDTQYF.

The chain carries TRBV2 and TRBJ1-1; D might be TRBD1 (5 bases). The V gene's germline CDR1 is SNHLY and CDR2 FYNNEI. V shed 2 bases and J shed 3 bases, with 10 bases lying between them. CDR3 size: 14 residues. CDR3 in DNA: TGTGCCAGCAGTGAATTAGGGGTTTACACTGAAGCTTTCTTT. Amino acid sequence: CASSELGVYTEAFF.

V is TRBV2 and J is TRBJ2-2, with D unresolved. V was clipped by 4 bases and J by 3 bases, with 12 bases between them. This CDR3 is built from 15 residues. Germline CDR1 is SNHLY and CDR2 is FYNNEI. The CDR3 loop reads CASSAGAVDTGELFF. The CDR3 DNA sequence: TGTGCCAGCAGTGCCGGTGCGGTTGACACCGGGGAGCTGTTTTTT.

V gene TRBV6-4 combines with J gene TRBJ1-1; no clear D. The CDR3 loop spans 13 amino acids. Deletions cut 6 bases from V and 2 bases from J, with 10 bases between. Germline assignment: CDR1 MRHNA and CDR2 SNTAGT. The CDR3 DNA sequence: TGTGCCAGCAGAGTCTCACTTAACACTGAAGCTTTCTTT. This sequence encodes CASRVSLNTEAFF.

The chain carries TRBV28 and TRBJ1-3; 9 bases match TRBD1. This CDR3 has 18 residues. CDR1 is MDHEN and CDR2 is SYDVKM in the germline V gene. V was pared by 3 bases and J by 4 bases, with 13 bases of the junction left unmatched. The chain's CDR3 is CASSFPFGTGNRGNTIYF. The CDR3, as DNA: TGTGCCAGCAGTTTCCCCTTTGGGACAGGGAATAGAGGAAACACCATATATTTT. Full variable domain (remainder filled in from reference TRBV28 and TRBJ1-3): DVKVTQSSRYLVKRTGEKVFLECVQDMDHENMFWYRQDPGLGLRLIYFSYDVKMKEKGDIPEGYSVSREKKERFSLILESASTNQTSMYLCASSFPFGTGNRGNTIYFGEGSWLTVV.

The J gene is TRBJ1-2, the V gene TRBV6-1; D is uncertain. CDR3 length: 15 residues. V shed 1 base and J shed 2 bases, with 11 bases lying between them. CDR1 is MNHNS and CDR2 is SASEGT in the germline V gene. The CDR3 DNA reads as TGTGCCAGCAGTGAAGGGGCCAGCCAAAACTATGGCTACACCTTC. This encodes CASSEGASQNYGYTF.

This clone was picked up one time. The chain combines TRBV6-6 with TRBJ2-3, with no clear D. V lost 2 bases, J lost 3 bases, and 9 bases lay in between. Germline V gives CDR1 MNHNY, CDR2 SVGAGI (reference sequence). The CDR3 is 14 residues long. Written as DNA, the CDR3 is TGTGCCAGCAGTTACAACTCCGTGACAGATACGCAGTATTTT. Protein product: CASSYNSVTDTQYF.

The rearrangement uses TRBV15 and TRBJ2-1; TRBD2 matches at 8 bases. J lost 1 base, V lost 1 base, and 3 bases had no gene match. From germline, CDR1 is LNHNV and CDR2 YYDKDF (reference sequence). The CDR3 totals 16 residues. The CDR3 region is CATSRAGGESYNEQFF. CDR3 DNA: TGTGCCACCAGCAGAGCGGGGGGGGAATCCTACAATGAGCAGTTCTTC.

This chain uses TRBV28 with TRBJ1-6, with 7 bases aligning to TRBD1. CDR1 MDHEN and CDR2 SYDVKM come from the germline V gene. With V trimmed by 0 bases and J by 9 bases, 5 bases remained unmatched. The CDR3 length is 15 residues. For the CDR3, the DNA is TGTGCCAGCAGTTTATGGGAGGGGGCGTCTTCACCCCTCCACTTT. This sequence encodes CASSLWEGASSPLHF. The complete variable domain, with remaining parts taken from reference TRBV28 and TRBJ1-6, reads DVKVTQSSRYLVKRTGEKVFLECVQDMDHENMFWYRQDPGLGLRLIYFSYDVKMKEKGDIPEGYSVSREKKERFSLILESASTNQTSMYLCASSLWEGASSPLHFGNGTRLTVT.

This clone was counted between two and nine times. This CDR3 is missing its conserved last phenylalanine or tryptophan, likely due to a read error. The genes are TRBV6-6 and TRBJ1-1; D not certain. The CDR3 has 12 amino acids. Trimming pared 2 bases from V and 3 bases from J, leaving 4 bases between. CDR1 is MNHNY and CDR2 is SVGAGI in the germline V gene (reference sequence). CDR3 amino acids: CASSYLDTEAFV. CDR3 coding DNA: TGTGCCAGCAGTTACCTTGACACTGAAGCTTTCGTT.

The V and J genes are TRBV6-1 and TRBJ2-5; 7 positions agree with TRBD1. Germline CDR1 MNHNS, CDR2 SASEGT. The CDR3 runs to 14 residues. Germline trimming cut 6 bases from V and 0 bases from J; bases unmatched to any gene: 4. CDR3 sequence (DNA): TGTGCCAGCAGCCAGGACAGGTACCAAGAGACCCAGTACTTC. This encodes CASSQDRYQETQYF.

The rearrangement joins TRBV11-2 to TRBJ2-1; TRBD2 is a possible D gene (6 bases). Looked up from germline, CDR1 is SGHAT and CDR2 is FQNNGV. V lost 5 bases, J lost 7 bases, and 24 bases lay in between. The CDR3 is 17 residues long. In DNA form, the CDR3 reads TGTGCCAGCAGCAAAGAACCCCCGGGGGTGGTCGGGAATGAGCAGTTCTTC. Encoded protein: CASSKEPPGVVGNEQFF.

The chain recombines TRBV27 with TRBJ2-3; 8 positions agree with TRBD1. Germline V gene sequence: CDR1 MNHEY, CDR2 SMNVEV (reference sequence). J gave up 8 bases and V 5 bases, and 12 bases lay outside the gene matches. The CDR3 has 15 amino acids. The DNA of the CDR3 is TGTGCCAGCAGTCTGGCAGGGGGCCGCCCCTCTACGCAGTATTTT. This translates into CASSLAGGRPSTQYF.

This clone was detected only a few times. This chain joins TRBV30 and TRBJ1-1, with D perhaps matching TRBD1 (6 bases). This CDR3 region has 11 residues. Trimming left V 5 bases short and J 6 bases short, with 10 bases between. Germline V gene lookup returns CDR1 GTSNPN and CDR2 SVGIG (reference sequence). CDR3 nucleotide sequence: TGTGCCTGGGAAAGGGGGTCTGAAGCTTTCTTT. This sequence encodes CAWERGSEAFF.